This TCR beta chain was captured in a study of blood T cell repertoires in COVID-19. The cohort comprised adults aged roughly 18 to 90 years residing in 24 US areas. Cohort placement rested on clinical history that participants reported themselves. CDR3 length equals 13 residues. The germline CDR1 and CDR2 sequences are SGHRS and YFSETQ. Trimming took 2 bases from V and 2 from J, leaving 7 bases between them. Only in-frame clones appear in the TCRdb table, and some are missing; sequencing was by immunoSEQ multiplex PCR. This table holds hundreds of thousands of clones, 75% to 90% found once. The clonotype originates from a young woman who had recovered from COVID-19. Source material: PBMCs or T cells enriched from blood (not recorded which). The V gene is TRBV5-1, the J gene TRBJ1-2; D is ambiguous. This CDR3 reads CASSFGGNYGYTF. CDR3 nucleotides: TGCGCCAGCAGCTTTGGCGGGAACTATGGCTACACCTTC.